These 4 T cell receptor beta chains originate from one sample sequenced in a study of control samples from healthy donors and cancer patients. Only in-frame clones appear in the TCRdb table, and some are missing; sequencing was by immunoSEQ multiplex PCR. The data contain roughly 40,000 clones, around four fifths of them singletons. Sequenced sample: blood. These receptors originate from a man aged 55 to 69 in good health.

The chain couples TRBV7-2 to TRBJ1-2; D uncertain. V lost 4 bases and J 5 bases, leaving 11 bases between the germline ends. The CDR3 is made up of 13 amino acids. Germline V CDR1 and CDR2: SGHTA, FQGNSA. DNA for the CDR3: TGTGCCAGCAGCTACTCCTTAGCTTATGGCTACACCTTC. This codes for CASSYSLAYGYTF.

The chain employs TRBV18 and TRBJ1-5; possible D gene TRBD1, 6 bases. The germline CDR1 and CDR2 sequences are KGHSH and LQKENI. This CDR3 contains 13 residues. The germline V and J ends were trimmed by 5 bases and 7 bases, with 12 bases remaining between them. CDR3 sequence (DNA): TGTGCCAGCTCAGGGGGCGGGCGGCAGCCCCAGCATTTT. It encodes CASSGGGRQPQHF.

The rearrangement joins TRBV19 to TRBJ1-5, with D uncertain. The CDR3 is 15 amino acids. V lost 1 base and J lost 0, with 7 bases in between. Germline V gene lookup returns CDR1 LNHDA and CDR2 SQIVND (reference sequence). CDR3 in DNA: TGTGCCAGTAGTATAGGGCAGAATAGCAATCAGCCCCAGCATTTT. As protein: CASSIGQNSNQPQHF.

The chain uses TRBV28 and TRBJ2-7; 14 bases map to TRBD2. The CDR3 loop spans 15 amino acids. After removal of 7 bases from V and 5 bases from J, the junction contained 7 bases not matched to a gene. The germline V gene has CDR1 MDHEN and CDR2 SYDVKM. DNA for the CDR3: TGTGCCAGCAAACGGACTAGCGGGAGGTCTGACGAGCAGTACTTC. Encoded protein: CASKRTSGRSDEQYF.